This T cell receptor (beta chain) emerged from a study of chemoradiotherapy in HPV16-positive cancers (dated by TCRdb to about 2022). Background on the whole study: Using functional T-cell assays on cells from two HPV16-positive patients, the researchers defined candidate HPV-specific T-cell clones and common TCR motifs. The study set out to ask whether T-cell immunity against the HPV oncoproteins E6 and E7 changes over the course of chemoradiotherapy and whether that immunity affects survival. The candidate HPV-specific TCRs and motifs were subsequently tracked in TCR repertoires obtained from fewer than 95 patients with HPV-related cancers.

Library creation used the immunoSEQ multiplex PCR assay. TCRdb re-hosts the immuneACCESS table, in-frame sequences only. Its copies lack some clones; in the studies checked, an unresolved V gene accounts for under half of them, and the cause for the rest is not known. This sample holds 14,000 or so clones; 55% to 75% were observed only once. Of the sample, roughly 19% is held by the ten largest clones. Concerning this clone itself: Its specific antigen is unknown. Base qualities are missing; no much larger clone stands one base away.

The germline V end is reduced by 0 bases and the J end by 5 bases; junction bases left unmatched: 9. The CDR3 measures 17 amino acids from cysteine to phenylalanine. The DNA shown is the 51-base CDR3, in frame from base 1. From the germline V gene, CDR1 is SGDLS and CDR2 is YYNGEE. Repertoires were sampled repeatedly over the course of chemoradiotherapy, so clonal expansion could be followed in the tumor microenvironment. Broad study findings and their caveats: Only a couple of HPV16-positive patients were used to derive the functional definition of HPV-specific T cells, and the survival association was reported for HPV16-positive patients. Expansion of candidate HPV-specific clones and E7-related TCR motifs was observed in the tumor microenvironment during treatment, whereas no such expansion was observed for non-HPV-specific T cells. Among HPV16-positive patients, expansion of HPV-responsive T cells during chemoradiotherapy was associated with better recurrence-free survival.

This clonotype was obtained from a human donor with HPV-associated anogenital cancer. The chain was built from TRBV9 and TRBJ2-3, and TRBD1 aligns with 10 junction nucleotides. This specimen was collected from a patient who underwent chemoradiotherapy. The CDR3 loop reads CASSVDGSGQGGDTQYF. At the DNA level, the sequence is TGTGCCAGCAGCGTAGATGGTAGTGGACAGGGGGGAGATACGCAGTATTTT.